This T cell receptor beta chain was sequenced during a study of CD4+ T cells in melanoma. Sequencing used immunoSEQ multiplex PCR; TCRdb keeps in-frame clones, though not all of them. This sample has over 130,000 clones; 80% to 95% occur once, and the top ten carry 1.5%. Points from the study as a whole: CD8+ T cell, macrophage and B cell function reportedly correlated with neoantigen-specific CD4+ T cells. In melanoma, neoantigen-specific CD4+ T cells reportedly differed in differentiation state.

V shed 0 bases and J shed 5 bases, with 5 bases lying between them. Per germline, CDR1 LNHDA and CDR2 SQIVND (reference sequence). This CDR3 contains 13 residues. In this sample, this clone turned up once. Its specificity is not known. This sequence was found in a human donor with melanoma. The chain recombines TRBV19 with TRBJ2-1; D unclear. The CDR3 bases are TGTGCCAGTAGTATAGAGGACGACAATGAGCAGTTCTTC. Translated: CASSIEDDNEQFF.